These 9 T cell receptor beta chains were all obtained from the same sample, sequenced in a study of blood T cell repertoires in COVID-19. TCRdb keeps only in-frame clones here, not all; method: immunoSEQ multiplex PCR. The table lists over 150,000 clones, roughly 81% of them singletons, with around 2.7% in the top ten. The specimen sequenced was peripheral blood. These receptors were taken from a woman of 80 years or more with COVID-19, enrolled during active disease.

CDR3 sequence reads: CASSPGTSGSNEQFF. The CDR3 DNA sequence: TGTGCCAGCAGCCCCGGGACTAGCGGGAGCAATGAGCAGTTCTTC. The chain recombines TRBV7-3 with TRBJ2-1; 14 bases fit TRBD2. The CDR3 loop spans 15 amino acids. From germline, CDR1 is SGHTA and CDR2 FQGTGA. V was clipped by 5 bases and J by 6 bases; unmatched bases: 3.

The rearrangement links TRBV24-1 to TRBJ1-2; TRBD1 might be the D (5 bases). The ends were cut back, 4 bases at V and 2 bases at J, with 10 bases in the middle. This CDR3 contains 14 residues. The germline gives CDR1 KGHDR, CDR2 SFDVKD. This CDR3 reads CATSEPGINYGYTF. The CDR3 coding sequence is TGTGCCACCAGTGAACCAGGGATCAACTATGGCTACACCTTC.

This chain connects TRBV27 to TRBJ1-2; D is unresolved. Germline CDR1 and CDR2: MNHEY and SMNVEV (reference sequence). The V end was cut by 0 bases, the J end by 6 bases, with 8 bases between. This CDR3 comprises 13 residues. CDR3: CASSLSVLHGYTF. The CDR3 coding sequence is TGTGCCAGCAGTTTATCCGTACTCCATGGCTACACCTTC.

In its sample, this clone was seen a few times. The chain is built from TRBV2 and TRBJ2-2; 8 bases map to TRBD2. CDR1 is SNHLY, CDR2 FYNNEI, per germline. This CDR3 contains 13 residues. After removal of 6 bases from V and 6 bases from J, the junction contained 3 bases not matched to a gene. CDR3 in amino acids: CASRRTSPGELFF. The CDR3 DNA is TGTGCCAGCAGGCGGACTAGCCCCGGGGAGCTGTTTTTT.

In DNA form, the CDR3 reads TGCAGTGCTAGTCGCGGGGGCGAAGTCGGCAATCAGCCCCAGCATTTT. As protein: CSASRGGEVGNQPQHF. The V and J genes are TRBV20-1 and TRBJ1-5; a possible D gene is TRBD1 (6 bases). CDR3 length equals 16 residues. V lost 3 bases to trimming and J lost 2 bases, with 17 bases between them. Germline CDR1 and CDR2: DFQATT and SNEGSKA (reference sequence).

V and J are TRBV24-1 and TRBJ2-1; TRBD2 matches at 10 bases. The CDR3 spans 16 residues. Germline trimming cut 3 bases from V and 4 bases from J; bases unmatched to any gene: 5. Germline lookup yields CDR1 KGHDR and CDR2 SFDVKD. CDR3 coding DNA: TGTGCCACCAGTGATCGGACTAGCGGTCGATACAATGAGCAGTTCTTC. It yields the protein CATSDRTSGRYNEQFF.

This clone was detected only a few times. Written as DNA, the CDR3 is TGTGCCAGCAGCTTGAGGGAGGGCTCGGCGACCTCCTACGAGCAGTACTTC. As protein: CASSLREGSATSYEQYF. The rearrangement uses TRBV5-5 and TRBJ2-7, with 7 positions matching TRBD2. The germline CDR1 and CDR2 sequences are SGHKS and YYEKEE (reference sequence). Trimming removed 1 base from V and 0 bases from J; junction bases left unmatched: 10. CDR3 length: 17 amino acids.

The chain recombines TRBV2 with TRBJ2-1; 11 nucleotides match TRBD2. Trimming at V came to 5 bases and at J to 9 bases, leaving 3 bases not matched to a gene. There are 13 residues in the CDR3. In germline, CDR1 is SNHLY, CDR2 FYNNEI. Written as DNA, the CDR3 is TGTGCCAGCAGTCTAGCGGGGGGTGGTGAGCAGTTCTTC. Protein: CASSLAGGGEQFF.

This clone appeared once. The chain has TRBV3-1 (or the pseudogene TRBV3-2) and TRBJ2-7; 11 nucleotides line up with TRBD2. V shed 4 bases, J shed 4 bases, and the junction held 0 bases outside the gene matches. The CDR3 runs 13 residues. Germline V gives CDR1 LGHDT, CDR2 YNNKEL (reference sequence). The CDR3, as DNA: TGTGCCAGCAGCCCTAGCGGGGGGTACGAGCAGTACTTC. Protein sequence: CASSPSGGYEQYF.